This is a list of T cell receptor beta chains from one sample in a study of blood T cell repertoires in COVID-19. The data were produced by immunoSEQ multiplex PCR, yet TCRdb's version contains in-frame clones alone and is incomplete. In the table there are tens of thousands of clones, around 73% of which are singletons. The sample comprised peripheral blood. These TCRs come from a woman aged 60-70 years with acute or convalescent COVID-19. The CDR3 runs from the conserved cysteine through the conserved F or W. The D gene is left open where the match is weak. Size tells how often a clone was seen (once, few, many) or the class of an expanded clone, and some rows leave it out.

TRBD2 NA TRBJ2-1 TRBV7-9 14 CASSPGLAVYEQFF TGTGCCAGCAGCCCGGGACTAGCGGTCTATGAGCAGTTCTTC
NA once TRBJ1-5 TRBV28 13 CGGSRGGNQPQHF TGTGGCGGGAGCAGGGGAGGCAATCAGCCCCAGCATTTT
NA NA TRBJ2-7 TRBV9 15 CASSVEGVENYEQYF TGTGCCAGCAGCGTAGAAGGGGTGGAGAACTACGAGCAGTACTTC
NA NA TRBJ2-5 TRBV2 12 CASSDGRETQYF TGTGCCAGCAGTGACGGCAGGGAGACCCAGTACTTC
NA NA TRBJ2-5 TRBV6-5 14 CASSYARSDETQYF TGTGCCAGCAGTTATGCTAGGTCAGACGAGACCCAGTACTTC
NA NA TRBJ2-3 TRBV9 12 CASSPQGGTQYF TGTGCCAGCAGCCCTCAGGGCGGTACGCAGTATTTT
TRBD1 few TRBJ2-2 TRBV11-2 15 CASSLQGADTGELFF TGTGCCAGCAGCTTACAGGGGGCGGACACCGGGGAGCTGTTTTTT
TRBD1 NA TRBJ1-6 TRBV6-5 15 CASRGQGAHNSPLHF TGTGCCAGCAGGGGACAGGGGGCCCATAATTCACCCCTCCACTTT
NA few TRBJ1-2 TRBV2 14 CASSEARGSYGYTF TGTGCCAGCAGTGAAGCCAGGGGCTCGTATGGCTACACCTTC
NA NA TRBJ1-2 TRBV4-2 13 CASSQEDSLGYTF TGTGCCAGCAGCCAAGAGGACAGCCTGGGCTACACCTTC
TRBD1 once TRBJ1-1 TRBV28 14 CASREQGGSTEAFF TGTGCCAGCAGGGAACAGGGGGGTTCCACTGAAGCTTTCTTT
NA NA TRBJ2-2 TRBV4-2 17 CASSQDGGATNTGELFF TGTGCCAGCAGCCAAGATGGGGGGGCTACGAACACCGGGGAGCTGTTTTTT
NA few TRBJ2-2 TRBV7-9 14 CASSPRRSPGELFF TGTGCCAGCAGCCCTAGGCGGAGCCCCGGGGAGCTGTTTTTT
NA once TRBJ1-4 TRBV18 13 CASSPGTEEKLFF TGTGCCAGCTCACCGGGGACTGAGGAAAAACTGTTTTTT
TRBD1 NA TRBJ1-5 TRBV3-1/TRBV3-2 14 CASSFRTGLWPQHF TGTGCCAGCAGCTTCCGGACAGGGCTTTGGCCCCAGCATTTT
TRBD1 NA TRBJ1-6 TRBV2 14 CASSVRGVNSPLHF TGTGCCAGCAGTGTCAGGGGGGTGAATTCACCCCTCCACTTT
NA NA TRBJ2-7 TRBV5-1 11 CASVEGEVQYF TGCGCCAGCGTTGAGGGAGAGGTGCAGTACTTC
NA NA TRBJ2-2 TRBV27 15 CASSSGRLETRELFF TGTGCCAGCAGTAGTGGCAGGCTGGAAACCAGGGAGCTGTTTTTT
TRBD1 once TRBJ1-1 TRBV3-1/TRBV3-2 15 CASSQRGQLNTEAFF TGTGCCAGCAGCCAACGGGGACAGTTGAACACTGAAGCTTTCTTT
TRBD2 NA TRBJ2-7 TRBV3-1/TRBV3-2 16 CASSPVPAGVSYEQYF TGTGCCAGCAGCCCAGTTCCGGCGGGGGTCTCCTACGAGCAGTACTTC
NA NA TRBJ1-2 TRBV30 16 CAWSVPIAGRNYGYTF TGTGCCTGGAGTGTACCCATCGCAGGCCGTAACTATGGCTACACCTTC
NA NA TRBJ1-1 TRBV5-1 16 CASSLTTDIKNTEAFF TGCGCCAGCAGCTTAACAACAGACATTAAGAACACTGAAGCTTTCTTT
TRBD1 NA TRBJ2-3 TRBV18 15 CANSGQGAHTDTQYF TGTGCCAACTCGGGCCAGGGGGCCCACACAGATACGCAGTATTTT
TRBD2 NA TRBJ2-7 TRBV7-2 15 CASNLASGGSYEQYF TGTGCCAGCAATCTAGCTAGCGGGGGTTCCTACGAGCAGTACTTC
NA once TRBJ1-1 TRBV27 14 CASRPQGTATEAFF TGTGCCAGCAGACCGCAGGGTACGGCGACTGAAGCTTTCTTT
TRBD1 NA TRBJ2-1 TRBV4-1 13 CASSTQSGQGVFF TGCGCCAGCAGCACCCAAAGCGGACAGGGAGTGTTCTTC
TRBD2 NA TRBJ2-1 TRBV28 14 CASSLRGLPNEQFF TGTGCCAGCAGTTTACGGGGACTACCCAATGAGCAGTTCTTC
NA NA TRBJ1-4 TRBV5-4 14 CASSDMLGSEKLFF TGTGCCAGCAGCGACATGTTGGGGAGTGAAAAACTGTTTTTT
NA NA TRBJ1-6 TRBV27 13 CASSRQDNSPLHF TGTGCCAGCAGTCGACAAGATAATTCACCCCTCCACTTT
TRBD2 NA TRBJ2-3 TRBV7-3 16 CASSPSLGGTTDTQYF TGTGCCAGCAGCCCAAGTCTGGGGGGGACCACAGATACGCAGTATTTT
NA NA TRBJ1-1 TRBV28 14 CASSLFQSNTEAFF TGTGCCAGCAGTTTATTTCAGTCGAACACTGAAGCTTTCTTT
TRBD1 NA TRBJ2-3 TRBV2 15 CASSDIGQGGDTQYF TGTGCCAGCAGTGATATAGGACAGGGGGGTGATACGCAGTATTTT